Sequencing of this T cell receptor beta chain was carried out in a study of T-cell memory formation after mild COVID-19. Looking at the study overall: TCR clustering was largely donor specific.

The 5'RACE method, run with constant-segment primers, produced TCR alpha and TCR beta cDNA libraries (carrying sample barcodes and UMIs). In TCRdb, the 5' RACE reads were re-called with MiXCR into one record per CDR3 protein. The table includes 280,000 or so distinct CDR3 sequences, 7.5% to 9.5% detected once. The sequenced sample was PBMCs or a T cell subset sorted from them (not recorded which). This TCR came from a man between 18 and 29 years old who had mild COVID-19 (a few samples of this study predate the infection). Cell type and time point are not known.

The CDR3 DNA reads as TGTGCCAGCAGTTTACTCCATGGACAGCGCTATAATTCACCCCTCCACTTT. This translates into CASSLLHGQRYNSPLHF. The chain is built from TRBV6-2 or TRBV6-3 and TRBJ1-6; possibly TRBD1 for D (6 bases). Germline V gene data show CDR1 as MNHEY and CDR2 as SVGEGT. The CDR3 is 17 amino acids. V lost 4 bases, J lost 3 bases, and 16 bases lay in between.